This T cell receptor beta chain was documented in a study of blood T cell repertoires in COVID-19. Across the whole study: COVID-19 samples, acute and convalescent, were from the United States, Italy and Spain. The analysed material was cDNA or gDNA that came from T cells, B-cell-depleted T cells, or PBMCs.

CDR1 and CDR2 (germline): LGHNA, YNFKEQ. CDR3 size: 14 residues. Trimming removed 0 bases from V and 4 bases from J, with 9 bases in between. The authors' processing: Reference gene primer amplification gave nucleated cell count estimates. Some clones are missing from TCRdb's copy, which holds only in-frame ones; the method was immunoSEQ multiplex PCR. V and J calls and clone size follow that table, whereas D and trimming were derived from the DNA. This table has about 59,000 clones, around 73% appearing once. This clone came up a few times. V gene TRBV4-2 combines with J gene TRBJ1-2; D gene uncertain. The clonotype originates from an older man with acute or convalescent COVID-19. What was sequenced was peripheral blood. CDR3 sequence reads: CASSQERLGYGYTF. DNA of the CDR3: TGTGCCAGCAGCCAAGAAAGACTCGGCTATGGCTACACCTTC.